This paragraph reports one TCR beta chain. Clones were read by immunoSEQ multiplex PCR, and TCRdb kept only the in-frame ones, dropping some. This sample has approximately 350,000 clones, with 75% to 90% found just once. The data derive from a study of blood T cell repertoires in COVID-19. As for the study in general: PBMCs, B-cell-depleted T cells, or T cells provided the cDNA or gDNA that made up the material.

CDR3 length: 15 amino acids. The V gene lost 3 bases and the J gene lost 5 bases, with 16 bases spanning the gap. The germline V gene encodes CDR1 LNHDA and CDR2 SQIVND (reference sequence). Material for sequencing was PBMCs or T cells enriched from blood (not recorded which). V and J are TRBV19 and TRBJ1-2, with D possibly matching TRBD1 (6 bases). This TCR came from a man aged 18 to 30 who had recovered from COVID-19. The CDR3 region has the DNA TGTGCCAGTAGTATTGGACAGAACCAACTGTATGGCTACACCTTC. It encodes CASSIGQNQLYGYTF.